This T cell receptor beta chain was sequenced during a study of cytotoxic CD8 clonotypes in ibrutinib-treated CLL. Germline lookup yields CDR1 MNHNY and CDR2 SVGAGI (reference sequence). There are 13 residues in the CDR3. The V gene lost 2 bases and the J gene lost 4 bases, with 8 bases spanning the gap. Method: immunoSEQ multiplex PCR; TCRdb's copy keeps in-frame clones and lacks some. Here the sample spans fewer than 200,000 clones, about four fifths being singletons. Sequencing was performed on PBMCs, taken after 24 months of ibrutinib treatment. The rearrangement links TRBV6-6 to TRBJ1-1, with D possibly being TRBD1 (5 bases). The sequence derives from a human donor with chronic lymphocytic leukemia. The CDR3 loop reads CASSYQGRTEAFF. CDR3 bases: TGTGCCAGCAGTTACCAGGGCCGCACTGAAGCTTTCTTT.